This TCR beta chain is drawn from a study of cytotoxic CD8 clonotypes in ibrutinib-treated CLL. Profiled with immunoSEQ multiplex PCR; TCRdb holds only in-frame clones, not every one. The sample consists of over 150,000 clones, around three quarters of them appearing once. The V and J ends lost 5 bases and 9 bases respectively, with 11 bases between them. From germline, CDR1 is DFQATT and CDR2 SNEGSKA (reference sequence). CDR3 length: 11 residues. This sequence joins TRBV20-1 and TRBJ2-1, with no clear D. The sample in question was PBMCs, obtained after 24 months of ibrutinib treatment. This TCR came from a human donor with chronic lymphocytic leukemia. This CDR3 is CSALNTREQFF. The CDR3 nucleotides are TGCAGTGCTCTGAATACACGTGAGCAGTTCTTC.